A single T cell receptor (beta chain) is shown here with its context. Antigen unknown. The data were taken from a study of graft-versus-host responses after intestinal transplantation. The wider study: Transplant recipients had multivisceral, liver-intestinal, or isolated intestinal grafts. Tacrolimus plus steroids were given to all recipients for roughly three years, preceded by anti-thymocyte globulin induction.

V was shortened by 5 bases and J by 5 bases, with 15 bases between the two germline ends. The CDR3 consists of 15 residues. Germline loops: CDR1 SGHVS, CDR2 FNYEAQ. General study findings and limits: Where graft-donor T cell macrochimerism was present, patients had high graft-versus-host to host-versus-graft clonal ratios in allografts.

TCRdb's table, derived via immunoSEQ multiplex PCR, lists solely in-frame clones and lacks some. The table has approximately 7,000 clones, around 91% seen once; the top ten hold over 4.5%. This TCR was sampled from a human patient who received an intestinal transplant, so some T cells may come from the graft donor. This sequence joins TRBV7-6 and TRBJ1-4, with D possibly being TRBD1 (6 bases). Sequenced here: PBMCs, sampled roughly 89 days after transplant. CDR3 loop: CASSPQDSTNEKLFF. CDR3 nucleotide sequence: TGTGCCAGCAGCCCTCAGGACAGCACAAATGAAAAACTGTTTTTT.